Sequencing of this TCR beta chain was carried out in a study of blood T cell repertoires in COVID-19. This clone was recorded once. Participants spanned ages about 18 to 100 years and resided in some 22 US areas. Before being deemed recovered, Cohort 3 donors had two negative PCRs, clearance, or symptom resolution. This CDR3 contains 12 residues. Per the germline V gene, CDR1 is WNHNN and CDR2 is SYGVQD (reference sequence). The J segment lost 5 bases and the V segment lost 10 bases, leaving 5 bases of the junction unmatched. Here immunoSEQ multiplex PCR was the method, and the copy in TCRdb shows in-frame clones only, minus some. The sample holds 250,000 to 400,000 clones, roughly nine tenths seen once.

The clonotype was recovered from a man aged 55 to 70 who had recovered from COVID-19. The rearrangement joins TRBV10-1 to TRBJ2-1; 7 positions match TRBD1. Sequenced: PBMCs or T cells enriched from blood (not recorded which). Here the CDR3 DNA reads TGCGCCACCTCGAGGGGGCACAATGAGCAGTTCTTC. This codes for CATSRGHNEQFF.